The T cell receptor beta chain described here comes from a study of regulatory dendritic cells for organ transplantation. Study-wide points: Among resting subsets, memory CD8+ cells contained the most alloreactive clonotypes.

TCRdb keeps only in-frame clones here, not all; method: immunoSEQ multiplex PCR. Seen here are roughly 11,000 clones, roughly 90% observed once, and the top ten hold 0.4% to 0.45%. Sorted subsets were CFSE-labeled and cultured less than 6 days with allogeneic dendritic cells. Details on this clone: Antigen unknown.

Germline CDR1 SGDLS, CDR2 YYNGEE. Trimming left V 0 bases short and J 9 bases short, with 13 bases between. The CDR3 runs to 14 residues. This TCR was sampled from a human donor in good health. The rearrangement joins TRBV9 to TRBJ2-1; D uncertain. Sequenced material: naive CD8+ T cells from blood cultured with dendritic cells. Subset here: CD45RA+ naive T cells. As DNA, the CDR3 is TGTGCCAGCAGCGTAGGTGGAGTCGAAGGTGAGCAGTTCTTC. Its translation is CASSVGGVEGEQFF.